The text below deals with one T cell receptor beta chain. This clonotype has just a few counts. The specificity of this receptor is unknown. Compared with germline, one end of the junction differs, possibly owing to a read error. TCR beta VDJ combination and CDR3 sequence profiling used genomic DNA as the template. An Illumina HiSeq 2000 was used for TCR repertoire sequencing. The published analysis was carried out like this. TRBV/TRBJ rearrangement plots, CDR3 size and DJ length profiles, and Simpson's diversity index were used to assess repertoires. The most abundant DNA sequence in the deep sequencing data was taken as the immunodominant clone. CDR3 amino acid sequences were screened for sharing across subjects and were compared with published repertoires and the VDJdb database. The public reads were reanalyzed by TCRdb: fastp trimming at Q25, MiXCR alignment, in-frame beta chains only. Every entry covers one CDR3 protein and lists the most common genes and DNA from its rows. These V and J calls originate from TCRdb's pipeline instead of the authors' own analysis. The sample records 150,000 to 200,000 distinct CDR3 sequences, approximately 48% of which are singletons. The ten largest clones represent roughly 2% of the sample.

The source of the sample is a study of CD8+CD57+ T cells in acquired aplastic anemia (dated by TCRdb to about 2018). Regarding the study in general: A mean of approximately 3 ug of DNA, ranging from roughly 0.2 to 27.4 ug, was extracted from sorted CD4+ and CD8+ cells. A CD8+CD57+ expansion meant a frequency higher than the mean frequency seen in healthy subjects.

The germline V gene (reference sequence) gives CDR1 as LNHDA and CDR2 as SQIVND. The CDR3 contains 16 residues, cysteine and phenylalanine counted. The read is trimmed to its CDR3 DNA, 48 bases read in frame from base 1. Expansion of CD8+CD57+ cells had been shown by flow cytometry in the patients chosen for sequencing. Every patient had severe acquired aplastic anemia, diagnosed using the International Study of Aplastic Anemia and Agranulocytosis and Camitta criteria. At the time blood was sampled, none of the patients had received any therapy. In this study, sorted CD4+ and CD8+ T cells from the blood of healthy subjects and of severe aplastic anemia patients had their TCR repertoires deep-sequenced. In the USA, patient enrollment took place under clinicaltrials.gov protocols 00001620, 01623167, 00001397, 00071045, 00081523 and 00961064. Ficoll-Paque density gradient centrifugation was used to isolate peripheral blood mononuclear cells. Before DNA extraction, CD4+ and CD8+ T cells were sorted with FACS or magnetic beads.

What the research found in general, with its limitations: Twenty-nine CD8+ CDR3 sequences were found in both patients and controls but appeared to be highly expressed in patients and within the immunodominant clones of the patients. CD8+ Simpson's diversity did not differ significantly between patients and healthy controls (P=0.060).

The rearranged segments are TRBV19 and TRBJ2-4; 6 matching bases give a weak D call of TRBD1. The specimen sequenced was sorted CD4+, CD8+, or CD8+CD57+ T cells (not recorded which) from PBMCs. The clonotype comes from a human donor with aplastic anemia. The DNA reads as follows: TGTGCCAGTAGCGGTGAACAGGGAAAGGCCAAAAACATTCAATACTTC. Translated, this gives CASSGEQGKAKNIQYF.